One and the same sample provided the 24 T cell receptor beta chains below, sequenced in a study of identical twins. TCRdb processed the 5' RACE reads anew with MiXCR; each CDR3 protein has one entry. The sample has under 300,000 distinct CDR3 sequences, approximately 8.6% seen once. Another study also made use of these data, one on yellow fever vaccine responses in identical twins.

Sequencing was done on a sample of CD8+ T cells sorted from blood. All receptors derive from a woman in her late teens or twenties in good health.

A single count supports this clonotype. This chain links TRBV4-3 with TRBJ2-7; 7 bases line up with TRBD2. Per the germline V gene, CDR1 is LGHNA and CDR2 is YSLEER. The trim removed 0 bases at V and 6 bases at J, leaving 5 bases unmatched. There are 14 residues in the CDR3. CDR3: CASSQDRASGEQYF. CDR3 coding DNA: TGCGCCAGCAGCCAAGATCGGGCTAGCGGCGAGCAGTACTTC.

This clonotype occurred a few times. The genes are TRBV4-3 and TRBJ2-7; D is uncertain. Trimming left V 1 base short and J 4 bases short, with 14 bases between. In germline, CDR1 is LGHNA, CDR2 YSLEER. The CDR3 length is 15 residues. DNA for the CDR3: TGCGCCAGCAGCCAAGGGGCAGATCCGATGTACGAGCAGTACTTC. Protein product: CASSQGADPMYEQYF.

CDR3 sequence (DNA): TGTGCCAGCTCATATACTCAAGAGACCCAGTACTTC. Amino acid sequence: CASSYTQETQYF. This sequence joins TRBV18 and TRBJ2-5; D gene ambiguous. In germline, CDR1 is KGHSH, CDR2 LQKENI. The CDR3 has 12 residues. V lost 5 bases and J lost 2, with 6 bases in between.

This clonotype was seen a few times. CDR3 sequence: CSAPGRGLHDSGANVLTF. The CDR3 DNA is TGCAGTGCTCCGGGAAGAGGTCTGCACGACTCTGGGGCCAACGTCCTGACTTTC. The rearrangement joins TRBV20-1 to TRBJ2-6; perhaps TRBD2 as D (5 bases). The CDR3 length is 18 residues. CDR1 DFQATT and CDR2 SNEGSKA come from the germline V gene (reference sequence). V lost 5 bases, J lost 0 bases, and 20 bases lay in between.

The V and J genes are TRBV25-1 and TRBJ2-1; a possible D gene is TRBD1 (6 bases). Between the trimmed V and J ends, which lost 2 bases and 8 bases, there was a span of 13 bases. The CDR3 is 14 amino acids. Germline values: CDR1 MGHDK, CDR2 SYGVNS. The CDR3 reads CASSEQGPRDEQFF. The CDR3 bases are TGTGCCAGCAGTGAACAGGGGCCCCGGGATGAGCAGTTCTTC.

In its sample, this clonotype was seen many times. In DNA form, the CDR3 reads TGTGCCATCAGTGATTCTATCCGGGACAGACTCACAGATACGCAGTATTTT. Protein: CAISDSIRDRLTDTQYF. The chain recombines TRBV10-3 with TRBJ2-3; 7 bases line up with TRBD1. The J segment lost 2 bases and the V segment lost 3 bases, leaving 11 bases of the junction unmatched. CDR1 is ENHRY, CDR2 SYGVKD, per germline. The CDR3 has 17 amino acids.

In nucleotides, the CDR3 is TGTGCCAGCAGCTGGGACGGTGGGCTGAACACTGAAGCTTTCTTT. Translating gives CASSWDGGLNTEAFF. This rearrangement joins TRBV5-5 to TRBJ1-1, with a possible D match to TRBD1 (5 bases). From germline, CDR1 is SGHKS and CDR2 YYEKEE (reference sequence). Trimming stripped 3 bases from V and 0 bases from J, with 12 bases between. The CDR3 length is 15 residues.

This clonotype turned up a few times. V gene TRBV7-2 combines with J gene TRBJ2-5, with D tentatively TRBD2 (6 bases). The CDR3 consists of 18 residues. Trimming stripped 0 bases from V and 0 bases from J, with 17 bases between. Per the germline V gene, CDR1 is SGHTA and CDR2 is FQGNSA. The CDR3: CASSLAAPGTGYQETQYF. CDR3 coding DNA: TGTGCCAGCAGCTTAGCGGCCCCCGGGACTGGGTACCAAGAGACCCAGTACTTC.

This clonotype came up many times. The chain combines TRBV7-3 with TRBJ2-1, with no clear D. Germline loops: CDR1 SGHTA, CDR2 FQGTGA. The V end was cut by 4 bases, the J end by 7 bases, with 14 bases between. CDR3 size: 14 residues. The CDR3 nucleotides are TGTGCCAGCAGCTCTCCGTGGGTGGGAAATGAGCAGTTCTTC. Amino acids: CASSSPWVGNEQFF. The variable domain in full, with the rest retrieved from reference TRBV7-3 and TRBJ2-1, is GAGVSQTPSNKVTEKGKYVELRCDPISGHTALYWYRQSLGQGPEFLIYFQGTGAADDSGLPNDRFFAVRPEGSVSTLKIQRTERGDSAVYLCASSSPWVGNEQFFGPGTRLTVL.

The rearrangement joins TRBV5-6 to TRBJ1-1, with D possibly matching TRBD1 (5 bases). This CDR3 is built from 13 residues. Trimming stripped 2 bases from V and 6 bases from J, with 11 bases between. Germline V gene data show CDR1 as SGHDT and CDR2 as YYEEEE. CDR3 loop: CASSFQGNPEAFF. CDR3 bases: TGTGCCAGCAGCTTCCAGGGAAACCCTGAAGCTTTCTTT.

This chain links TRBV27 with TRBJ2-3, with 8 positions matching TRBD1. Germline V CDR1 and CDR2: MNHEY, SMNVEV (reference sequence). There are 17 residues in the CDR3. After removal of 2 bases from V and 0 bases from J, the junction contained 7 bases not matched to a gene. As DNA, the CDR3 is TGTGCCAGCAGTTTAGGATGGACAGGGATCAGCACAGATACGCAGTATTTT. Translated: CASSLGWTGISTDTQYF.

The chain has TRBV14 and TRBJ2-3; D is uncertain. Germline CDR1 and CDR2: SGHDN and FVKESK. Trimming pared 1 base from V and 5 bases from J, leaving 4 bases between. This CDR3 comprises 12 residues. In nucleotides, the CDR3 is TGTGCCAGCAGCCAAGGGCTAGATACGCAGTATTTT. This translates into CASSQGLDTQYF.

This clonotype was seen many times. The CDR3 region is CASSEIIAGGPRETQYF. CDR3 bases: TGTGCCAGCAGTGAAATAATAGCGGGAGGGCCGCGAGAGACCCAGTACTTC. The chain recombines TRBV25-1 with TRBJ2-5, with TRBD2 identical over 11 bases. The CDR3 loop spans 17 amino acids. Germline V gene sequence: CDR1 MGHDK, CDR2 SYGVNS. J was trimmed by 4 bases and V by 2 bases; bases with no gene match: 9.

The V call is TRBV19, the J call TRBJ2-3, with TRBD1 matching over 9 bases. Germline loops: CDR1 LNHDA, CDR2 SQIVND (reference sequence). V shed 4 bases and J 5 bases; nucleotides not matched to a gene: 7. This CDR3 contains 15 residues. CDR3 in amino acids: CASSNYWTGEDTQYF. CDR3 nucleotides: TGTGCCAGTAGTAATTATTGGACAGGGGAAGATACGCAGTATTTT.

In this sample, this clonotype turned up once. The rearrangement joins TRBV25-1 to TRBJ1-1, with 7 bases that match TRBD1. The CDR3 loop spans 16 amino acids. From germline, CDR1 is MGHDK and CDR2 SYGVNS. After removal of 1 base from V and 6 bases from J, the junction contained 11 bases not matched to a gene. CDR3 sequence reads: CASSESVNRGWAEAFF. CDR3 nucleotides: TGTGCCAGCAGTGAATCGGTAAACAGGGGTTGGGCTGAAGCTTTCTTT.

This chain connects TRBV2 to TRBJ2-7, with 9 nucleotides matching TRBD1. The CDR3 sequence is 14 residues long. Germline V gives CDR1 SNHLY, CDR2 FYNNEI. V trimming: 6 bases; J trimming: 7 bases; junction bases outside the gene matches: 10. The CDR3 region has the DNA TGTGCCAGCAGACGACCGGGACAGGGACCGGAGCAGTACTTC. It codes for CASRRPGQGPEQYF.

The chain combines TRBV5-5 with TRBJ2-4, with D tentatively TRBD1 (5 bases). V was trimmed by 1 base and J by 13 bases, leaving 18 bases between them. Per the germline V gene, CDR1 is SGHKS and CDR2 is YYEKEE (reference sequence). The CDR3 consists of 14 residues. The CDR3 DNA follows: TGTGCCAGCAGCTTGAGTCAGGGCGATTCTTCGCAGTACTTC. This codes for CASSLSQGDSSQYF.

This clonotype was picked up a small number of times. The chain recombines TRBV7-2 with TRBJ1-4; D is unresolved. The CDR3 spans 15 residues. The V gene's germline CDR1 is SGHTA and CDR2 FQGNSA. Trimming took 4 bases from V and 0 from J, leaving 9 bases between them. DNA for the CDR3: TGTGCCAGCAGCTCTACTGCCTCAACTAATGAAAAACTGTTTTTT. As protein: CASSSTASTNEKLFF.

The chain carries TRBV15 and TRBJ2-7; possibly TRBD1 or TRBD2 for D (5 bases each). There are 16 residues in the CDR3. The V and J ends lost 6 bases and 1 base respectively, with 19 bases between them. Germline V CDR1 and CDR2: LNHNV, YYDKDF (reference sequence). The CDR3 protein is CATRAGTEDRSYEQYF. In DNA, the CDR3 is TGTGCCACCAGGGCCGGGACCGAGGATAGGTCCTACGAGCAGTACTTC.

This clonotype has at least ten counts. The V and J genes are TRBV29-1 and TRBJ2-7, with 13 bases identical to TRBD2. The CDR3 length is 13 residues. J was trimmed by 2 bases and V by 7 bases; bases with no gene match: 2. Germline V gives CDR1 SQVTM, CDR2 ANQGSEA. DNA of the CDR3: TGCAGCGCCGGGACTAGCGGGACCTACGAGCAGTACTTC. This codes for CSAGTSGTYEQYF.

This clonotype was found many times. The V gene is TRBV25-1, the J gene TRBJ2-1, with a possible D match to TRBD2 (6 bases). The CDR3 totals 12 residues. Trimming cost V 8 bases and J 4 bases, with 9 bases left between them. The germline CDR1 and CDR2 sequences are MGHDK and SYGVNS. The DNA for the CDR3 is TGTGCCAGCCGGACTACTTACAATGAGCAGTTCTTC. It translates to CASRTTYNEQFF.

The sample holds many counts of this clonotype. The chain links TRBV29-1 to TRBJ2-3; D uncertain. V was cut by 3 bases and J by 2 bases, with 18 bases left in between. Looked up from germline, CDR1 is SQVTM and CDR2 is ANQGSEA. The CDR3 loop spans 16 amino acids. The CDR3 is CSVEDDLASFTDTQYF. The CDR3, as DNA: TGCAGCGTTGAGGACGACTTGGCTTCCTTCACAGATACGCAGTATTTT.

The chain has TRBV7-6 and TRBJ2-7; D unclear. V shed 0 bases and J shed 1 base, with 10 bases lying between them. The CDR3 is 15 amino acids. CDR1 SGHVS and CDR2 FNYEAQ come from the germline V gene. This CDR3 is CASSLALSGSYEQYF. The CDR3 DNA reads as TGTGCCAGCAGCTTAGCGCTGTCCGGTTCCTACGAGCAGTACTTC.

This clonotype appeared many times. J is TRBJ2-1 and V is TRBV7-3; D is unresolved. CDR1 and CDR2 (germline): SGHTA, FQGTGA. The germline V and J ends were trimmed by 0 bases and 2 bases, with 8 bases remaining between them. There are 15 residues in the CDR3. The CDR3 region has the DNA TGTGCCAGCAGCTTAACCGACGGAACCTACAATGAGCAGTTCTTC. Its protein product is CASSLTDGTYNEQFF.